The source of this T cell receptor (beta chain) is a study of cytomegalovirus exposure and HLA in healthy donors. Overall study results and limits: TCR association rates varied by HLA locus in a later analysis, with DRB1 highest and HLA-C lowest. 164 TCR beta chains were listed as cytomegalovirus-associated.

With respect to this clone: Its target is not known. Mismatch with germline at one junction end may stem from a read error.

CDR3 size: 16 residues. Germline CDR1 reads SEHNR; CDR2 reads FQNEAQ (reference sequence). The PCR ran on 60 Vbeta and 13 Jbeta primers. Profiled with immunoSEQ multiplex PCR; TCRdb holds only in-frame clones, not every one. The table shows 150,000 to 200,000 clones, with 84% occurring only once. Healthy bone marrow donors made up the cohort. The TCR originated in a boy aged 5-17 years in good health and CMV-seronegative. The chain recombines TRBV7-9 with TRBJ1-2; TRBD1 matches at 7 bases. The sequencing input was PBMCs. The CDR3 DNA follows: TGTTCCAGCAGCAAGAACCCCGGGACAGTTCGGTATGGCTACACCTTC. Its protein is CSSSKNPGTVRYGYTF.